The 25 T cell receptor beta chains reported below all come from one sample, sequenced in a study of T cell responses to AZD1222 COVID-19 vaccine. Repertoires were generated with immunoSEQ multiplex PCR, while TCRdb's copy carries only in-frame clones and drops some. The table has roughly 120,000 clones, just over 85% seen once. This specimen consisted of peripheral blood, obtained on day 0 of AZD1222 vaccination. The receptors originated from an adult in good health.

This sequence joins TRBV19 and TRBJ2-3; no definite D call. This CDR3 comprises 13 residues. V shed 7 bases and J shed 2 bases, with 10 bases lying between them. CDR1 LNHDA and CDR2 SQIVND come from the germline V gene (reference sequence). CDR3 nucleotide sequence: TGTGCCAGTATTGAACTTAACACAGATACGCAGTATTTT. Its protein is CASIELNTDTQYF.

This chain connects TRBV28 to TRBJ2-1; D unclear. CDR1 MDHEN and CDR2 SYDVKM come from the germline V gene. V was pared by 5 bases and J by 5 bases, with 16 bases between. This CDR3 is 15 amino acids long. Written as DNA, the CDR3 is TGTGCCAGCAGTCCGATCTCCCCGGGTGACAATGAGCAGTTCTTC. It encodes CASSPISPGDNEQFF.

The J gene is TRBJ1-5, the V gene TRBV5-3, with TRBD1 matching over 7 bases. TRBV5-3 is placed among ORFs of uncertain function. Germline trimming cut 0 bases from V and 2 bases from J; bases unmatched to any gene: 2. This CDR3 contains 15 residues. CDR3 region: CARSLVGGGNQPQHF. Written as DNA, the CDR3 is TGTGCCAGAAGCTTGGTAGGGGGCGGCAATCAGCCCCAGCATTTT.

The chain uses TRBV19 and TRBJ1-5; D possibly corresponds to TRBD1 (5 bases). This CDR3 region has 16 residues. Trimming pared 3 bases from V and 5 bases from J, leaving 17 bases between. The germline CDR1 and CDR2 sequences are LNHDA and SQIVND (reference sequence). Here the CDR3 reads CASSMEQASGYQPQHF. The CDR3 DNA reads TGTGCCAGTAGTATGGAACAGGCCAGTGGGTATCAGCCCCAGCATTTT.

CDR3 region: CASSSRSPGEQYF. Here the CDR3 DNA reads TGTGCCAGCAGCTCCCGGTCGCCCGGGGAGCAGTACTTC. This chain links TRBV7-9 with TRBJ2-7; unclear D gene. The CDR3 has 13 residues. V lost 4 bases and J lost 7, with 14 bases in between. Germline V gene data show CDR1 as SEHNR and CDR2 as FQNEAQ (reference sequence). Variable domain in full (rest from reference TRBV7-9 and TRBJ2-7): DTGVSQNPRHKITKRGQNVTFRCDPISEHNRLYWYRQTLGQGPEFLTYFQNEAQLEKSRLLSDRFSAERPKGSFSTLEIQRTEQGDSAMYLCASSSRSPGEQYFGPGTRLTVT.

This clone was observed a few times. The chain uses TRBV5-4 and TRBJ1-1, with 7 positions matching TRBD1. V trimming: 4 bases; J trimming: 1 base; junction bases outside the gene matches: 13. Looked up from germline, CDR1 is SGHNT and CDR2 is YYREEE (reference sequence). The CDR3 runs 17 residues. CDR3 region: CASSPMRGGRGNTEAFF. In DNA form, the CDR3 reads TGTGCCAGCAGCCCTATGCGAGGGGGCAGGGGGAACACTGAAGCTTTCTTT.

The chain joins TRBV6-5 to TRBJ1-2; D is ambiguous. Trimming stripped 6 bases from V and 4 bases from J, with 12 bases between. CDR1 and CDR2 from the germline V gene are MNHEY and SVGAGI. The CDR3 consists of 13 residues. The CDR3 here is CASRDQGVYGYTF. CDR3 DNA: TGTGCCAGCAGAGACCAAGGAGTCTATGGCTACACCTTC.

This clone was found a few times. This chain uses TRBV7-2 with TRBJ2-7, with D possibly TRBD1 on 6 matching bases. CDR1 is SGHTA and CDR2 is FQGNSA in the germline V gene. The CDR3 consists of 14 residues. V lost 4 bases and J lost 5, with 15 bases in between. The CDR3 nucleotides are TGTGCCAGCAGCTCCCTCCTTAGGACAGACGAGCAGTACTTC. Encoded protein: CASSSLLRTDEQYF.

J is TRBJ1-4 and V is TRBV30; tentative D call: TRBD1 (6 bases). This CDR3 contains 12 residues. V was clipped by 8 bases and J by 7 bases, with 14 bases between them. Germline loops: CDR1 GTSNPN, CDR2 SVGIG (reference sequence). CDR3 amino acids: CARQGPSEKLFF. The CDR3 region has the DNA TGTGCCCGTCAGGGGCCAAGTGAAAAACTGTTTTTT.

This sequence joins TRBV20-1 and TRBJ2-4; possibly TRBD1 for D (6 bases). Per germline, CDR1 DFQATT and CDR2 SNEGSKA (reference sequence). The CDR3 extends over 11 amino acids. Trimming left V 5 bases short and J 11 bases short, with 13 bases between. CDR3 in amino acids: CSALAGVVQYF. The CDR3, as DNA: TGCAGTGCTTTGGCAGGGGTGGTTCAGTACTTC.

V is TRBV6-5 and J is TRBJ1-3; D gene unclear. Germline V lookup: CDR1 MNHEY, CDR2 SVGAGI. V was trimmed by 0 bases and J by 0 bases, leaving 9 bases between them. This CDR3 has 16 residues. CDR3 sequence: CASSYSSTVSGNTIYF. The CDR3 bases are TGTGCCAGCAGTTACTCGTCCACAGTCTCTGGAAACACCATATATTTT.

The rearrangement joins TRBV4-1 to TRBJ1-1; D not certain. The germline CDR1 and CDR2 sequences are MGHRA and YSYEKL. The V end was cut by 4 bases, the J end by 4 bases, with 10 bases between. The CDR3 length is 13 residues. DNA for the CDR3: TGCGCCAGCAGCCCCCGGTTGGGCACTGAAGCTTTCTTT. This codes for CASSPRLGTEAFF.

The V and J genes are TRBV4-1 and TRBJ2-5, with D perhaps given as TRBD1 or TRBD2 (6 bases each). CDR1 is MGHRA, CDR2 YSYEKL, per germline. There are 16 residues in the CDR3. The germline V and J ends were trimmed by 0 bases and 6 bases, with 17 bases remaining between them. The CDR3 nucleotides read TGCGCCAGCAGCCAAGATACGGGTTCCGGGGGCAAGACCCAGTACTTC. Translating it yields CASSQDTGSGGKTQYF.

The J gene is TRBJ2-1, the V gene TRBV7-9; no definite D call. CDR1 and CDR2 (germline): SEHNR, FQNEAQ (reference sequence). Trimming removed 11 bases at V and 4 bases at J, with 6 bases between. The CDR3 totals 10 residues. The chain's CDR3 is CAWGYNEQFF. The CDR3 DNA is TGTGCCTGGGGATACAATGAGCAGTTCTTC.

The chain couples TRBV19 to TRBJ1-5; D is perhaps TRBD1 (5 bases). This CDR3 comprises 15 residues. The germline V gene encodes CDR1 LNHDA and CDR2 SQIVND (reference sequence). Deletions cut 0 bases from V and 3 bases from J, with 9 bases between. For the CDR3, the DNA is TGTGCCAGTAGTATAGACGGGGGAACCAATCAGCCCCAGCATTTT. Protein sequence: CASSIDGGTNQPQHF.

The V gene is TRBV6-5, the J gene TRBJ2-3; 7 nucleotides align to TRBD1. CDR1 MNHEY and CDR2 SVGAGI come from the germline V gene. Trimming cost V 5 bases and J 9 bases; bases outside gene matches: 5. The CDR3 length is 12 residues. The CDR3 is CASSQTGETQYF. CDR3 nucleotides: TGTGCCAGCAGTCAAACAGGGGAGACGCAGTATTTT.

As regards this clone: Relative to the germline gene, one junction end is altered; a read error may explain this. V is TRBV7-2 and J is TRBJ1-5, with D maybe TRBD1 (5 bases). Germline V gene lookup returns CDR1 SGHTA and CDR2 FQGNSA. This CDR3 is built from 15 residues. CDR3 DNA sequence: TGTGCCGGCAGCTTAACTCGACAGAGCAATCAGCCCCAGCATTTT. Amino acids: CAGSLTRQSNQPQHF.

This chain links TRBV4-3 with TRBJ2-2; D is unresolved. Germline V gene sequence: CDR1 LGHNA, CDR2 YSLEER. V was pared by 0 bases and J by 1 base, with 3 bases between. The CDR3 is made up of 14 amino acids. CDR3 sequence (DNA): TGCGCCAGCAGCCAAGATGAGAACACCGGGGAGCTGTTTTTT. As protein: CASSQDENTGELFF.

DNA for the CDR3: TGCGCCAGCAGCCAAGTCCCGGGACAGGGACCCGGCTACACCTTC. Protein sequence: CASSQVPGQGPGYTF. This rearrangement joins TRBV5-1 to TRBJ1-2; 9 bases agree with TRBD1. This CDR3 contains 15 residues. V shed 4 bases and J 8 bases; nucleotides not matched to a gene: 12. Germline CDR1 SGHRS, CDR2 YFSETQ.

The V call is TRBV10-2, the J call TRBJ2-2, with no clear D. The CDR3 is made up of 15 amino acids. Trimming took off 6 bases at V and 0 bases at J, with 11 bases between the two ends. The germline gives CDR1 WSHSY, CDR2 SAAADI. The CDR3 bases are TGCGCCAGCAGAAGGGATGGCGCGAACACCGGGGAGCTGTTTTTT. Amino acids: CASRRDGANTGELFF.

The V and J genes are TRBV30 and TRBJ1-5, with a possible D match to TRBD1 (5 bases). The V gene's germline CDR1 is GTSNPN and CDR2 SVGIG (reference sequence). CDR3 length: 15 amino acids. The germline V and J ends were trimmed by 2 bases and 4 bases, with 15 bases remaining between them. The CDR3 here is CAWSPGPVGNQPQHF. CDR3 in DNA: TGTGCCTGGAGTCCGGGGCCAGTGGGAAATCAGCCCCAGCATTTT.

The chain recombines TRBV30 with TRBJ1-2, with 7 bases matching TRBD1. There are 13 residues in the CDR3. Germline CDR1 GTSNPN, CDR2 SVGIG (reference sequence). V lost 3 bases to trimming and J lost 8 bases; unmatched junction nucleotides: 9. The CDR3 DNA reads TGTGCCTGGAGATCCGACAGGGCAGGGGGCTACACCTTC. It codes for CAWRSDRAGGYTF.

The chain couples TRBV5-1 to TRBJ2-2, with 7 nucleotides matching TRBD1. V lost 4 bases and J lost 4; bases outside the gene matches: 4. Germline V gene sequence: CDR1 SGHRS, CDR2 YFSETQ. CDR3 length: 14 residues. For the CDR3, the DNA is TGCGCCAGCAGCCCCCCAGGGGGCACCGGGGAGCTGTTTTTT. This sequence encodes CASSPPGGTGELFF.

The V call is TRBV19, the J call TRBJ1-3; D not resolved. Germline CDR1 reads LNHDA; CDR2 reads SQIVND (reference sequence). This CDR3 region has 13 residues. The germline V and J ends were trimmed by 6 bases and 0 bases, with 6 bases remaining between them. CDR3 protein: CASSGSSGNTIYF. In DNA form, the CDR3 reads TGTGCCAGTAGCGGGAGCTCTGGAAACACCATATATTTT. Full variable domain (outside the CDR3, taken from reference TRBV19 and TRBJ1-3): DGGITQSPKYLFRKEGQNVTLSCEQNLNHDAMYWYRQDPGQGLRLIYYSQIVNDFQKGDIAEGYSVSREKKESFPLTVTSAQKNPTAFYLCASSGSSGNTIYFGEGSWLTVV.

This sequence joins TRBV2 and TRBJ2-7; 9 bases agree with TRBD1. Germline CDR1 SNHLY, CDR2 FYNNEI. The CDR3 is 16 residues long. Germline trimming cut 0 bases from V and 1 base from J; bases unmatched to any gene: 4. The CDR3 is CASSEARGQGSYEQYF. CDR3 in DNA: TGTGCCAGCAGTGAAGCGAGGGGACAGGGATCCTACGAGCAGTACTTC.